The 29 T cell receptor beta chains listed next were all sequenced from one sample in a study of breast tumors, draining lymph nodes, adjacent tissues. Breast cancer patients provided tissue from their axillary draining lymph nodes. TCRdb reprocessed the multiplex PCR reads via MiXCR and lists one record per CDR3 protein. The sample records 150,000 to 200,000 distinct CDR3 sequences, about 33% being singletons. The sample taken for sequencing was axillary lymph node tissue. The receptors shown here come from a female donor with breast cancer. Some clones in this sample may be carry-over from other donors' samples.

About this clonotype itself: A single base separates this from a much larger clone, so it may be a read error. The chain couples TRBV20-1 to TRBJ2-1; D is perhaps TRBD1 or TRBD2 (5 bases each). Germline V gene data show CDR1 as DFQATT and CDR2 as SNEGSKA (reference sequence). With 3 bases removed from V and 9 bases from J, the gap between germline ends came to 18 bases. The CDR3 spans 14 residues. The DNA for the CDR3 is TGCAGTGCTAGGGGAACTCGGGGCCAATTTGAGCAGTTCTTC. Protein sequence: CSARGTRGQFEQFF.

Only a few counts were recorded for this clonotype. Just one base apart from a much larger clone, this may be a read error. The DNA for the CDR3 is TGCAGTGCTCCCCACAGGGGTAATGGCTCCACCTTC. It codes for CSAPHRGNGSTF. This rearrangement joins TRBV20-1 to TRBJ1-2; 7 bases match TRBD1. CDR1 and CDR2 from the germline V gene are DFQATT and SNEGSKA (reference sequence). The CDR3 runs to 12 residues.

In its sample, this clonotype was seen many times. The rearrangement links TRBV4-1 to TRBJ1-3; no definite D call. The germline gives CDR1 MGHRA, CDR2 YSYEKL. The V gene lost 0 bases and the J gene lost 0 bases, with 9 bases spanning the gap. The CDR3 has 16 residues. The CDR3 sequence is CASSQERSNSGNTIYF. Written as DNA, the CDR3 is TGCGCCAGCAGCCAAGAGCGGTCCAACTCTGGAAACACCATATATTTT.

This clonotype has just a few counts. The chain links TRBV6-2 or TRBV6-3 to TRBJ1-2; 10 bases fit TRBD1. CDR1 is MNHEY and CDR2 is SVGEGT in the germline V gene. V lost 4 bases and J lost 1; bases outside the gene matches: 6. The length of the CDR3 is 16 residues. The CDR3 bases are TGTGCCAGCAGTTTCTCCGGGACAGGGGATAACTATGGCTACACCTTC. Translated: CASSFSGTGDNYGYTF.

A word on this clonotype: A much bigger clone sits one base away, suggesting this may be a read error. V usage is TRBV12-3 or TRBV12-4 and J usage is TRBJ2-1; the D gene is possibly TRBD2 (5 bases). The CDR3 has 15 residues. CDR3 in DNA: TGTGCCTGCAGTTTTCAATCTCTCGGGATGAATGAGCAGTTCTTC. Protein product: CACSFQSLGMNEQFF.

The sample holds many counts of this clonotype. The CDR3 DNA follows: TGTGCCAGCAGCCCCTCGGGTCGGAAGTACAATGAGCAGTTCTTC. Translation gives CASSPSGRKYNEQFF. This chain joins TRBV7-2 and TRBJ2-1, with no clear D. CDR1 is SGHTA and CDR2 is FQGNSA in the germline V gene. The V and J ends lost 5 bases and 4 bases respectively, with 15 bases between them. The CDR3 is 15 amino acids.

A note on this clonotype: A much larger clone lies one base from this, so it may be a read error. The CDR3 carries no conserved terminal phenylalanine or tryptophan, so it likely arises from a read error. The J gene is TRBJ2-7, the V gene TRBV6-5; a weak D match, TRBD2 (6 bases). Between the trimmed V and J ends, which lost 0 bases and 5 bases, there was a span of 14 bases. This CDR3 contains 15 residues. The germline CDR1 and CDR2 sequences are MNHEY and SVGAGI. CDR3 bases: TGTGCCAGCAGTTACTCGAGCCGGGAGCTGAACGAGCAGTACCTC. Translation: CASSYSSRELNEQYL.

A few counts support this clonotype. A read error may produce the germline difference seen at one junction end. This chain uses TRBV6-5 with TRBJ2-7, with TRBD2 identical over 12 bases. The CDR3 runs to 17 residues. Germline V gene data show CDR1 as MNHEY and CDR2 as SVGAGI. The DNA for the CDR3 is TGTGCCAGCAGTCACTCCGGGACTAGCGGGCTCCCCTACGAGCAGTACTTC. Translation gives CASSHSGTSGLPYEQYF.

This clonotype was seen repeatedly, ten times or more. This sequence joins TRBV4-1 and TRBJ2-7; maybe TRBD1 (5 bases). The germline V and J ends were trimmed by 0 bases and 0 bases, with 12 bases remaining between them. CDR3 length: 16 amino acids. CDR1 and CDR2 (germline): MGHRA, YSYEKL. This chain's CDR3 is CASSQDWPGISYEQYF. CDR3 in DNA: TGCGCCAGCAGCCAAGATTGGCCAGGGATCTCCTACGAGCAGTACTTC.

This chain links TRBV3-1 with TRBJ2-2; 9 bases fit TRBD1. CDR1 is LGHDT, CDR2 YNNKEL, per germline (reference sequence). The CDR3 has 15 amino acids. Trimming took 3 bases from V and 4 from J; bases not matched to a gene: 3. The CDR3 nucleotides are TGTGCCAGCAGCCACTCGGGACAGGGCACCGGGGAGCTGTTTTTT. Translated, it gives CASSHSGQGTGELFF.

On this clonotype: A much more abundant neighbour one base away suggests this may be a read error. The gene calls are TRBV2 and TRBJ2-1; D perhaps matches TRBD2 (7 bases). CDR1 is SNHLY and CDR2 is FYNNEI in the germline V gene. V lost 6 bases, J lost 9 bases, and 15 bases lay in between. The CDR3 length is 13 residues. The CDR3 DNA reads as TGTGCCAGCAGCCCCTGGGGGGGCACTGAGCAGTTCTTC. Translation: CASSPWGGTEQFF.

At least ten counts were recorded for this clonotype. In DNA, the CDR3 is TGTGCCAGCAGCTCTTATTCCCACGAGCAGTACTTC. This encodes CASSSYSHEQYF. This rearrangement joins TRBV5-5 to TRBJ2-7; D not certain. The CDR3 loop spans 12 amino acids. Trimming pared 3 bases from V and 5 bases from J, leaving 9 bases between. Germline-derived CDR1 and CDR2 are SGHKS and YYEKEE (reference sequence).

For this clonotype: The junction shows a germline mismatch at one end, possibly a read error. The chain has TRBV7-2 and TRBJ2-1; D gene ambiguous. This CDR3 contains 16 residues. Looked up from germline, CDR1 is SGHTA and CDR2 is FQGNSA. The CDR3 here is CASNLEGSLSYNEQFF. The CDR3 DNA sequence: TGTGCCAGCAACTTAGAAGGCAGCCTGTCCTACAATGAGCAGTTCTTC. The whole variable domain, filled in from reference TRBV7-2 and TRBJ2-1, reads GAGVSQSPSNKVTEKGKDVELRCDPISGHTALYWYRQSLGQGLEFLIYFQGNSAPDKSGLPSDRFSAERTGGSVSTLTIQRTQQEDSAVYLCASNLEGSLSYNEQFFGPGTRLTVL.

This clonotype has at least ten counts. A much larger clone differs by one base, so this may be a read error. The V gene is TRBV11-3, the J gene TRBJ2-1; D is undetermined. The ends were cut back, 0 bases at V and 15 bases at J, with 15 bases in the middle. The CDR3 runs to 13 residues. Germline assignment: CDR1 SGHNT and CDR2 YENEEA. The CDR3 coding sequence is TGTGCCAGCAGCTTAGAAAACAGCGCCTCTTGGTTCTTC. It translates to CASSLENSASWFF. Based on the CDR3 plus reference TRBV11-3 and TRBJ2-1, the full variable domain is EAGVVQSPRYKIIEKKQPVAFWCNPISGHNTLYWYLQNLGQGPELLIRYENEEAVDDSQLPKDRFSAERLKGVDSTLKIQPAELGDSAVYLCASSLENSASWFFGPGTRLTVL.

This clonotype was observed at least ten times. The CDR3 DNA reads TGTGCCAGCAGTTACAACACAGGGCTTACGAACGAGCAGTACTTC. Protein sequence: CASSYNTGLTNEQYF. This chain uses TRBV6-6 with TRBJ2-7, with D possibly TRBD1 on 6 matching bases. The CDR3 runs to 15 residues. Germline assignment: CDR1 MNHNY and CDR2 SVGAGI (reference sequence). Trimming took 2 bases from V and 5 from J, leaving 16 bases between them.

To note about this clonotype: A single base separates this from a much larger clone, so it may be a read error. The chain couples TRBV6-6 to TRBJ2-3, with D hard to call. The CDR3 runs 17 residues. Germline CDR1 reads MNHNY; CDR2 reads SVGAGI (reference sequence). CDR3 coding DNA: TGTGCCAGCAGTCACTCGTACATTCCAAGTGAGACAGATACGCAGTATTTT. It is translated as CASSHSYIPSETDTQYF.

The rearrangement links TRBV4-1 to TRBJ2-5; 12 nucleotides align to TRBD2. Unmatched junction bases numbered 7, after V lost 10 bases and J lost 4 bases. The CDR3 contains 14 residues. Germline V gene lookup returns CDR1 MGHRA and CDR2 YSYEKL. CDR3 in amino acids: CAISTSGGPETQYF. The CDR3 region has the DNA TGCGCCATCTCGACTAGCGGGGGTCCAGAGACCCAGTACTTC.

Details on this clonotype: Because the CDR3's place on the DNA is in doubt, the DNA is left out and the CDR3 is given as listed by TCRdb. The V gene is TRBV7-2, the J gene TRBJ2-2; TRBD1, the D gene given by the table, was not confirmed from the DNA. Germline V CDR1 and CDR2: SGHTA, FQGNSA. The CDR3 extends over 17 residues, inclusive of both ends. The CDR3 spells CASSLGSDEQYFGELFF.

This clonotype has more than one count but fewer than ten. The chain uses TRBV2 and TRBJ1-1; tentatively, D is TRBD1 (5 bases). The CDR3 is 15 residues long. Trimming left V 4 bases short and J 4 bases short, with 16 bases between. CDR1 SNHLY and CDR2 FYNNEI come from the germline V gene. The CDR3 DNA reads TGTGCCAGCAGTGTAGGGGCCGGTAGGGGCACTGAAGCTTTCTTT. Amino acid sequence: CASSVGAGRGTEAFF.

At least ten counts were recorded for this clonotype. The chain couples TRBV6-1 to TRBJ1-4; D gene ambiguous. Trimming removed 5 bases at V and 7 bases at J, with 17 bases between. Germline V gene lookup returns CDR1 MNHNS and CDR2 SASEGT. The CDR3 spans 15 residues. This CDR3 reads CASSSLEGASEKLFF. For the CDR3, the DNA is TGTGCCAGCAGTTCTTTGGAGGGCGCGAGTGAAAAACTGTTTTTT.

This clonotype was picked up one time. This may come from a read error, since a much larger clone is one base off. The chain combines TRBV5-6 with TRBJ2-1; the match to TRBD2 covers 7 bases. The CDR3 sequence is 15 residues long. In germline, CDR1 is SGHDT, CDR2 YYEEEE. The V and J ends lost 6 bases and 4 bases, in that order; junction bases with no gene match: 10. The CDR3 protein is CASMISGAGYNEQFF. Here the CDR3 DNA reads TGTGCCAGCATGATAAGCGGGGCGGGTTACAATGAGCAGTTCTTC.

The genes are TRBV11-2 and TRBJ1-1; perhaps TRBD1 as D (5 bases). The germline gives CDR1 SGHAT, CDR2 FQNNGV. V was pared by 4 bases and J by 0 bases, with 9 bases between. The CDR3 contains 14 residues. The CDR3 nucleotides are TGTGCCAGCAGCTCGGGACTCTTGAACACTGAAGCTTTCTTT. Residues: CASSSGLLNTEAFF.

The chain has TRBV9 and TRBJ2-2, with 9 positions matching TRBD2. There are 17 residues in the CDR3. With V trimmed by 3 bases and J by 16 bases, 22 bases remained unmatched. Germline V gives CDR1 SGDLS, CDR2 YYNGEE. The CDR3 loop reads CASSEGTSMISTERGFF. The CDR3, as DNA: TGTGCCAGCAGCGAAGGGACTAGCATGATCAGCACCGAGAGAGGGTTTTTT. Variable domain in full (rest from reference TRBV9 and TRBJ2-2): DSGVTQTPKHLITATGQRVTLRCSPRSGDLSVYWYQQSLDQGLQFLIQYYNGEERAKGNILERFSAQQFPDLHSELNLSSLELGDSALYFCASSEGTSMISTERGFFGEGSRLTVL.

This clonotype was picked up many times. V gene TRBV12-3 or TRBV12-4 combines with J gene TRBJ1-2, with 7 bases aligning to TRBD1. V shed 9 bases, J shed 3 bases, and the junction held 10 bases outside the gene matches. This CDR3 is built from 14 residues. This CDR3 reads CASNRGPGDYGYTF. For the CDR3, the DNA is TGTGCCAGTAACAGGGGCCCCGGTGACTATGGCTACACCTTC.

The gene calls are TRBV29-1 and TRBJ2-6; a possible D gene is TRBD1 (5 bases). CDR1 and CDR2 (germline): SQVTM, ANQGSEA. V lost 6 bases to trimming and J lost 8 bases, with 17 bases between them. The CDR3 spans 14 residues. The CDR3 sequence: CSVDFTDTPNVLTF. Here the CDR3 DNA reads TGCAGCGTCGATTTCACGGACACCCCCAACGTCCTGACTTTC.

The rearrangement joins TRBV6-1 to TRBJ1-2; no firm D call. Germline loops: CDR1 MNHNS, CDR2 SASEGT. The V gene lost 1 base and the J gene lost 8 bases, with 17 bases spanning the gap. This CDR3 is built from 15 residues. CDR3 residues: CASSEGTFSLRGYTF. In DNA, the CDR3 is TGTGCCAGCAGTGAAGGGACTTTCTCCCTGAGGGGCTACACCTTC.

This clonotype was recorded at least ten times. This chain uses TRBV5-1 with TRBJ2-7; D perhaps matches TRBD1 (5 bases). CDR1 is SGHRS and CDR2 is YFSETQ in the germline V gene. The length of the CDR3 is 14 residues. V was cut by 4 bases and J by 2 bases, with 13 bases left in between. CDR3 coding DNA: TGCGCCAGCAGCCAAGACAGTAACACCTACGAGCAGTACTTC. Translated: CASSQDSNTYEQYF.

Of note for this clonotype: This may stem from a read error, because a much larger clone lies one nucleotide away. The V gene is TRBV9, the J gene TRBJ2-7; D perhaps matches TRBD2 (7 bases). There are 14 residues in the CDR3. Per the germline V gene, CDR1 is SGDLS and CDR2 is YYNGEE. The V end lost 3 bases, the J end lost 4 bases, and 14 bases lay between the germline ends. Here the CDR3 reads CASSGGGPVYEQYF. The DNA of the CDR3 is TGTGCCAGCAGCGGGGGGGGCCCGGTGTACGAGCAGTACTTC.

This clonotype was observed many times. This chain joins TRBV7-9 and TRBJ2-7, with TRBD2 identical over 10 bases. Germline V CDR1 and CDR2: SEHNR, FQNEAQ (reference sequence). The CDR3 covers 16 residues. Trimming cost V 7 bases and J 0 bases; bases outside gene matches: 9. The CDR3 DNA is TGTGCCAGCACCTCCGTGTCTAGCGGGAGCTCCTACGAGCAGTACTTC. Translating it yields CASTSVSSGSSYEQYF. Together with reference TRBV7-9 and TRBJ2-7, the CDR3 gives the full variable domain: DTGVSQNPRHKITKRGQNVTFRCDPISEHNRLYWYRQTLGQGPEFLTYFQNEAQLEKSRLLSDRFSAERPKGSFSTLEIQRTEQGDSAMYLCASTSVSSGSSYEQYFGPGTRLTVT.